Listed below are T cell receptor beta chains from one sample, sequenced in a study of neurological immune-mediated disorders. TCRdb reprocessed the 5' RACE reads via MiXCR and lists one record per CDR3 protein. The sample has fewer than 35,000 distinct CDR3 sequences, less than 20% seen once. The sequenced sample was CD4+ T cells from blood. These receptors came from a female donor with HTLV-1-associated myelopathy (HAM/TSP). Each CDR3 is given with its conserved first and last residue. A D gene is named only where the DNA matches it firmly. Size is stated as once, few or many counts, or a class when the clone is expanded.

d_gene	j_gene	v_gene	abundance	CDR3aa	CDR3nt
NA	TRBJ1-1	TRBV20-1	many	CSAREGNTEAFF	TGCAGTGCTAGAGAAGGGAACACTGAAGCTTTCTTT
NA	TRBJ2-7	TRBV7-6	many	CASSLFAGVNEQYF	TGTGCCAGCAGCCTCTTCGCGGGTGTGAACGAGCAGTACTTC
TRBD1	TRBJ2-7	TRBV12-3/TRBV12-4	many	CASSAGTANGEQYF	TGTGCCAGCAGTGCCGGGACAGCCAACGGGGAGCAGTACTTC
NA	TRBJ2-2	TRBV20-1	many	CSARSTGAGELFF	TGCAGTGCTAGGTCAACTGGGGCCGGGGAGCTGTTTTTT
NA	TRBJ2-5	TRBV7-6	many	CASSLDEVREETQYF	TGTGCCAGCAGCTTAGACGAAGTGAGGGAGGAGACCCAGTACTTC
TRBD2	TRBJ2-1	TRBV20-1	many	CSAREQAGAGNEQFF	TGCAGTGCTAGAGAGCAAGCGGGAGCGGGTAATGAGCAGTTCTTC
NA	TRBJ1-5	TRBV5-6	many	CASEKTGAGTQPQHF	TGTGCCAGCGAAAAAACCGGGGCAGGGACACAGCCCCAGCATTTT
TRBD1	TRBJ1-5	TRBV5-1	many	CASRPGTGHQPQHF	TGCGCCAGCAGACCCGGGACAGGGCATCAGCCCCAGCATTTT
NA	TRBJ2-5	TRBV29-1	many	CSELDSQETQYF	TGCAGCGAATTGGACAGCCAAGAGACCCAGTACTTC
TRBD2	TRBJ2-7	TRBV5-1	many	CASSLSLAVNHEQYF	TGCGCCAGCAGCTTGAGCCTAGCGGTAAACCACGAGCAGTACTTC
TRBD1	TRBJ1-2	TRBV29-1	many	CSVGTGGGRGYTF	TGCAGCGTTGGAACAGGGGGCGGGCGCGGCTACACCTTC
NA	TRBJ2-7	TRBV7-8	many	CASSLLGSPYEQYF	TGTGCCAGCAGCTTACTTGGCAGTCCCTACGAGCAGTACTTC